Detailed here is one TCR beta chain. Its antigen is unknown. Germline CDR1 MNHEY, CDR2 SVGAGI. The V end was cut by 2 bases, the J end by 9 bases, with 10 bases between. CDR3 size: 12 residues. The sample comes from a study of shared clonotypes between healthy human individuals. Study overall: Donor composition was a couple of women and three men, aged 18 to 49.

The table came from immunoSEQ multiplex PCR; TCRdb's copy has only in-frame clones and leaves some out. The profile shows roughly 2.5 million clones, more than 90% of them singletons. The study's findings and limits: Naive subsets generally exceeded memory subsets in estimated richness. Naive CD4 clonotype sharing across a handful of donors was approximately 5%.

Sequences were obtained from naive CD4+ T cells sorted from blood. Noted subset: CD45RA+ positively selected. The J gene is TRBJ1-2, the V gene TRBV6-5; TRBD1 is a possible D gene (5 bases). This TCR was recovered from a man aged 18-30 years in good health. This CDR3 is CASSYEGRSYTF. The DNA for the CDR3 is TGTGCCAGCAGTTACGAGGGGAGAAGCTACACCTTC.